Listed below are T cell receptor beta chains from one sample, sequenced in a study of CD8+ T cells in alopecia areata. Some clones are missing from TCRdb's copy, which holds only in-frame ones; the method was immunoSEQ multiplex PCR. The sample consists of just over 150,000 clones, roughly 65% of them appearing once. The material sequenced was CD4+ T cells sorted from blood, taken at week 4, from a patient treated with tofacitinib. These receptors came from a human donor with alopecia areata. Each CDR3 is given with its conserved first and last residue. The order of the fields is J gene, V gene, CDR3 protein.

TRBJ2-7	TRBV10-3	CAISEGQGAHEQYF
TRBJ2-3	TRBV5-1	CASSFSTSTDTQYF
TRBJ2-2	TRBV6-1	CASSDRTGAGELFF
TRBJ2-1	TRBV6-6	CASTLRGHEFF
TRBJ2-3	TRBV2	CASSERSTDTQYF
TRBJ2-2	TRBV19	CASSISQGTLFF
TRBJ2-7	TRBV7-2	CASSFTGTHEQYF
TRBJ2-3	TRBV30	CAWSVGDRGADTQYF
TRBJ1-2	TRBV14	CASSQAGPWGYTF
TRBJ2-3	TRBV6-6	CASRLQGADTQYF
TRBJ1-1	TRBV15	CATRGQGATEAFF
TRBJ1-6	TRBV27	CASGYRTGYSPLHF
TRBJ2-5	TRBV18	CASSPSRRSETQYF
TRBJ2-1	TRBV30	CAWVKGGLDEQFF
TRBJ2-3	TRBV29-1	CSAPGVYHSDTQYF
TRBJ2-7	TRBV15	CATSRDHRPGLEQYF
TRBJ2-4	TRBV19	CASSISGGTKNIQYF
TRBJ2-5	TRBV15	CATSKTGSQETQYF
TRBJ2-2	TRBV30	CAWKLLNTGELFF
TRBJ1-2	TRBV30	CACEWANYGYTF
TRBJ1-2	TRBV29-1	CSVDRDGRSYGYTF
TRBJ1-5	TRBV18	CASSLLAVQGTNQPQHF
TRBJ1-4	TRBV29-1	CSVGDPGEKLFF
TRBJ2-1	TRBV2	CASSEARRASYNEQFF
TRBJ1-1	TRBV7-9	CASSRSATEAFF
TRBJ2-1	TRBV19	CASSMPGGFYNEQFF
TRBJ1-6	TRBV30	CAWSVFRREDSPLHF
TRBJ2-5	TRBV7-2	CASSPWTGEETQYF
TRBJ1-1	TRBV23-1	CASSQRGHLF